These T cell receptor beta chains were read from a single sample in a study of response to subunit inactivated influenza vaccine. Each CDR3 protein gets one entry after TCRdb re-called the RT-PCR reads with MiXCR. The sample has a few hundred thousand distinct CDR3 sequences; over 9% are singletons. The sequences come from non-naive T cells sorted from PBMCs, collected roughly 2 weeks before vaccination. The receptors were sampled from a man aged 50-60 years who received an inactivated influenza vaccine. CDR3s include the opening cysteine and the closing phenylalanine or tryptophan. The order of the fields is V gene, J gene, clone size, CDR3 length, D gene, CDR3 DNA, CDR3 protein. D genes are given only for firm matches. Clone size is shown for a subset of rows, as once, few, many or a class of expanded clone.

TRBV18	TRBJ2-7	.	15	TRBD1	TGTGCCAGCTCACCACTCGGGACAGGGGATCGCGAGCAGTACTTC	CASSPLGTGDREQYF
TRBV7-2	TRBJ2-7	.	15	.	TGTGCCAGCGGAAGCTTAGCCTGGCAGGGACGCGAGCAGTACTTC	CASGSLAWQGREQYF
TRBV10-2	TRBJ1-2	many	13	TRBD1	TGCGCCAGCAGTGAGGACAGGGGTTATGGCTACACCTTC	CASSEDRGYGYTF
TRBV5-6	TRBJ2-7	few	14	TRBD1	TGTGCCAGCAGCTTCGGACAGGGGGTCTACGAGCAGTACTTC	CASSFGQGVYEQYF
TRBV7-2	TRBJ2-1	.	12	.	TGTGCCAGCAGCCCCCCCCGGAGGTGGCAGTTCTTC	CASSPPRRWQFF
TRBV4-2	TRBJ2-3	.	13	.	TGTGCCAGCAGCCAAGTTGGCGAGGGTGCGCAGTATTTT	CASSQVGEGAQYF
TRBV16	TRBJ1-1	few	14	.	TGTGCCAGCAGCCAGCGCCTTGGGGACACTGAAGCTTTCTTT	CASSQRLGDTEAFF
TRBV5-1	TRBJ1-1	many	14	TRBD1	TGCGCCAGCAGCATAAATCCAGGGGGCTCTGAAGCTTTCTTT	CASSINPGGSEAFF
TRBV4-3	TRBJ1-2	few	17	.	TGCGCCAGCAGCCAAGGGGTACATCTCCCTGCGGGCTATGGCTACACCTTC	CASSQGVHLPAGYGYTF
TRBV27	TRBJ2-7	few	15	.	TGTGCCAGCAGTCCTTTAAGACTGGCGGCCTACGAGCAGTACTTC	CASSPLRLAAYEQYF
TRBV20-1	TRBJ2-4	.	13	.	TGCAGTGCTAGAGATGGACAGAAAAACATTCAGTACTTC	CSARDGQKNIQYF
TRBV27	TRBJ2-2	many	16	TRBD2	TGTGCCAGCAGCTCTCATGTTGCGGGGGACACCGGGGAGCTGTTTTTT	CASSSHVAGDTGELFF
TRBV2	TRBJ1-5	.	16	.	TGTGCCAGCAGTGAAGGACGGGGGGCGAGCAATCAGCCCCAGCATTTT	CASSEGRGASNQPQHF
TRBV7-2	TRBJ2-1	few	15	.	TGTGCCAGCAGCTCATTAGGGATTTCGGGCGATGAGCAGTTCTTC	CASSSLGISGDEQFF
TRBV5-6	TRBJ2-5	few	18	.	TGTGCCAGCAGCTTGGTTCGGGAGAGGGAGGCCCTTTGGGAGACCCAGTACTTC	CASSLVREREALWETQYF
TRBV27	TRBJ1-1	.	16	.	TGTGCCAGCAGTTTACATGGAACCAACGTTGGAACTGAAGCTTTCTTT	CASSLHGTNVGTEAFF